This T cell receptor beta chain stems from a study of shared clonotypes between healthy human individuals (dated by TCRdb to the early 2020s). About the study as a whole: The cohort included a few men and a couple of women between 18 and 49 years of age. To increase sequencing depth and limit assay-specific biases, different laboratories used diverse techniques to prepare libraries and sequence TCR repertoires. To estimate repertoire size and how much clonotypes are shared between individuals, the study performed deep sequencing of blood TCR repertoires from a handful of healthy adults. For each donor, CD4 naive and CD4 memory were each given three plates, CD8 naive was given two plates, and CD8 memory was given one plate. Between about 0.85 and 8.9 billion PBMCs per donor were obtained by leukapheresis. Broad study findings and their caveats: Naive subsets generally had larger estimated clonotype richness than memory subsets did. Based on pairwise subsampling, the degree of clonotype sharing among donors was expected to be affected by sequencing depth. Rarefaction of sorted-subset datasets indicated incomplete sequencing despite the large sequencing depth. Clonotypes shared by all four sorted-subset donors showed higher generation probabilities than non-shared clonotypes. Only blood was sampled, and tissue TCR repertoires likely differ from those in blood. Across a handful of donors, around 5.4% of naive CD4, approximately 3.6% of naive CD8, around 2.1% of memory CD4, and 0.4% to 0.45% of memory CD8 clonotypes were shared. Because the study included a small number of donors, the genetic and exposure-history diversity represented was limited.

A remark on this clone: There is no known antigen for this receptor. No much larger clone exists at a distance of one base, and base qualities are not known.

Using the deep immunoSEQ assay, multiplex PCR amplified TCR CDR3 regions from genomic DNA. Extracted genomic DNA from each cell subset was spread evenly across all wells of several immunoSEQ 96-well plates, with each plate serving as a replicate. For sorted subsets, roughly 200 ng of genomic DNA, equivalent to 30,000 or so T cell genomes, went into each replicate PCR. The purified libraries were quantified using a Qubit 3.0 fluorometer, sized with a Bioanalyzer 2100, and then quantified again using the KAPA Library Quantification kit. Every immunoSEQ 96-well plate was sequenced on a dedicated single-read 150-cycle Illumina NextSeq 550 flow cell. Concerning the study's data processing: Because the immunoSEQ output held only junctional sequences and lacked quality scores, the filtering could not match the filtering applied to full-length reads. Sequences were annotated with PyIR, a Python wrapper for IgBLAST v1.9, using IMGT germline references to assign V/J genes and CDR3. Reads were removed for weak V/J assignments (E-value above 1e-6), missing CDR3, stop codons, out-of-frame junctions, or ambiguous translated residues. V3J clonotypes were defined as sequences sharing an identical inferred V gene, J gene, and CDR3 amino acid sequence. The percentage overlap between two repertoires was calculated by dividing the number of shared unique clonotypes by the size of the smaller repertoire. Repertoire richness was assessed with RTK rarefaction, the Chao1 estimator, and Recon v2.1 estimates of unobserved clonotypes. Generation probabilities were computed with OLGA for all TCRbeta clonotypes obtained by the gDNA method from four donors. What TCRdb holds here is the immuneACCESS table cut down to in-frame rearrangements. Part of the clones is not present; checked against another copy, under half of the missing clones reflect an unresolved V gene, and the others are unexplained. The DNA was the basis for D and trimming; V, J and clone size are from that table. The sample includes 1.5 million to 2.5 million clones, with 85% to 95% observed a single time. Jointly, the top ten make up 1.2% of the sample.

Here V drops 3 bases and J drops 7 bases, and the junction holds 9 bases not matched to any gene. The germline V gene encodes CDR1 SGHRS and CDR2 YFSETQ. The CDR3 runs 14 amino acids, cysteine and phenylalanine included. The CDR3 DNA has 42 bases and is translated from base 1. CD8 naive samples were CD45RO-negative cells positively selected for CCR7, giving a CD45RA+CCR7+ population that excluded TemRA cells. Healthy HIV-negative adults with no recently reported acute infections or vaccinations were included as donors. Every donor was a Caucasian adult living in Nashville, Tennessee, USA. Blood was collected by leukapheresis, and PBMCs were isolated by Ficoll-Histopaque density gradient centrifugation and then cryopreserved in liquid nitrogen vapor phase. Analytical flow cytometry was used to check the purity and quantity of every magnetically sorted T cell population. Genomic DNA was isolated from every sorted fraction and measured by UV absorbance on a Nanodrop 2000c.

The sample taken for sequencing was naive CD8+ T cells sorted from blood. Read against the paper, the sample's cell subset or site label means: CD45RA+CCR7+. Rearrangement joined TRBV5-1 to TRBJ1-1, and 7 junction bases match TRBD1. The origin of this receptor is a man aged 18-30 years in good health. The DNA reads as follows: TGCGCCAGCAGCTGGTCCGGGACAGTGAATGAAGCTTTCTTT. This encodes CASSWSGTVNEAFF.